Listed below are T cell receptor beta chains from one sample, sequenced in a study of blood T cell repertoires in COVID-19. TCRdb's copy holds only in-frame clones and misses some; the assay was immunoSEQ multiplex PCR. The table includes about 190,000 clones, roughly four fifths detected once. Input material: peripheral blood. These receptors were collected from a woman aged 70 to 79 with active or convalescent COVID-19. Both conserved end residues are part of each CDR3. The D gene is left open where the match is weak. Clone size is given for some rows only: seen once, a few or many times, or a class if the clone is expanded.

abundance: -
v_gene: TRBV5-5
d_gene: TRBD2
j_gene: TRBJ2-2
CDR3aa: CASSFSAGGVDTGELFF
CDR3nt: TGTGCCAGCAGCTTTTCGGCGGGGGGAGTAGACACCGGGGAGCTGTTTTTT

abundance: -
v_gene: TRBV5-1
d_gene: -
j_gene: TRBJ1-1
CDR3aa: CASSFNLNTEAFF
CDR3nt: TGCGCCAGCAGCTTCAACTTGAACACTGAAGCTTTCTTT

abundance: -
v_gene: TRBV20-1
d_gene: TRBD1
j_gene: TRBJ2-6
CDR3aa: CSASQWDRHSGANVLTF
CDR3nt: TGCAGTGCTAGTCAGTGGGACAGGCACTCTGGGGCCAACGTCCTGACTTTC

abundance: few
v_gene: TRBV10-1
d_gene: -
j_gene: TRBJ2-7
CDR3aa: CASSGPGHSYEQYF
CDR3nt: TGCGCCAGCAGTGGTCCGGGACACTCCTACGAGCAGTACTTC

abundance: -
v_gene: TRBV15
d_gene: TRBD1
j_gene: TRBJ1-2
CDR3aa: CATSSPGTGANYGYTF
CDR3nt: TGTGCCACCAGCAGCCCCGGGACAGGGGCGAACTATGGCTACACCTTC

abundance: -
v_gene: TRBV7-9
d_gene: TRBD1
j_gene: TRBJ2-3
CDR3aa: CASIDRASTDTQYF
CDR3nt: TGTGCCAGCATCGACAGGGCTAGCACAGATACGCAGTATTTT

abundance: -
v_gene: TRBV19
d_gene: TRBD1
j_gene: TRBJ1-2
CDR3aa: CASGETGEFNGYTF
CDR3nt: TGTGCCAGTGGAGAGACAGGGGAATTTAATGGCTACACCTTC

abundance: -
v_gene: TRBV6-5
d_gene: TRBD1
j_gene: TRBJ1-1
CDR3aa: CASSGARDRVEAFF
CDR3nt: TGTGCCAGCAGCGGGGCCCGGGACAGGGTTGAAGCTTTCTTT

abundance: -
v_gene: TRBV10-1
d_gene: TRBD1
j_gene: TRBJ2-3
CDR3aa: CASSESGQSTDTQYF
CDR3nt: TGCGCCAGCAGTGAGTCGGGACAGAGCACAGATACGCAGTATTTT

abundance: -
v_gene: TRBV3-1/TRBV3-2
d_gene: TRBD1
j_gene: TRBJ1-6
CDR3aa: CASSRRSVGTGDNSPLHF
CDR3nt: TGTGCCAGCAGCCGCAGGAGTGTAGGGACAGGGGATAATTCACCCCTCCACTTT

abundance: many
v_gene: TRBV9
d_gene: -
j_gene: TRBJ1-5
CDR3aa: CASSSDGEAQHF
CDR3nt: TGTGCCAGCAGCTCCGATGGGGAGGCCCAGCATTTT

abundance: -
v_gene: TRBV18
d_gene: TRBD1
j_gene: TRBJ2-2
CDR3aa: CASSPPHRGQPGELFF
CDR3nt: TGTGCCAGCTCACCACCCCACAGGGGGCAACCCGGGGAGCTGTTTTTT

abundance: few
v_gene: TRBV3-1/TRBV3-2
d_gene: -
j_gene: TRBJ2-2
CDR3aa: CASSQDNSVGAGRSTGELFF
CDR3nt: TGTGCCAGCAGCCAAGATAATAGTGTGGGAGCCGGCCGAAGCACCGGGGAGCTGTTTTTT

abundance: -
v_gene: TRBV18
d_gene: TRBD2
j_gene: TRBJ2-1
CDR3aa: CASSPGLAGVEQFF
CDR3nt: TGTGCCAGCTCACCGGGACTAGCGGGCGTGGAGCAGTTCTTC

abundance: -
v_gene: TRBV7-9
d_gene: -
j_gene: TRBJ2-1
CDR3aa: CASSLRGGSYNEQFF
CDR3nt: TGTGCCAGCAGCTTAAGGGGGGGCTCCTACAATGAGCAGTTCTTC

abundance: -
v_gene: TRBV28
d_gene: TRBD1
j_gene: TRBJ1-5
CDR3aa: CASSFTGGYQPQHF
CDR3nt: TGTGCCAGCAGTTTCACAGGGGGCTATCAGCCCCAGCATTTT

abundance: -
v_gene: TRBV28
d_gene: TRBD1
j_gene: TRBJ2-1
CDR3aa: CASRLQGGPYNEQFF
CDR3nt: TGTGCCAGCAGACTACAGGGGGGCCCCTACAATGAGCAGTTCTTC

abundance: -
v_gene: TRBV11-2
d_gene: TRBD2
j_gene: TRBJ2-1
CDR3aa: CASSLAGGSYNEQFF
CDR3nt: TGTGCCAGCAGCTTAGCGGGAGGTTCCTACAATGAGCAGTTCTTC